The table lists the clone carrying this T cell receptor beta chain with a few counts. This record belongs to a study of T cells in Graves' hyperthyroidism and ophthalmopathy. The CDR3 spans 15 residues. V lost 3 bases, J lost 4 bases, and 10 bases stayed unmatched. Germline V gene data show CDR1 as DFQATT and CDR2 as SNEGSKA (reference sequence). RNA transcripts gave rise to amplified TCR beta CDR3 regions. HTBI primers drove first-round RT-PCR of the TCR CDR3. One entry per CDR3 protein, called by TCRdb with MiXCR from the multiplex PCR reads. The sample lists 350,000 to 400,000 distinct CDR3 sequences; around 20% were seen once.

The chain links TRBV20-1 to TRBJ2-7, with 9 bases fitting TRBD2. The clonotype comes from a young man with Graves' ophthalmopathy. The sample was blood. Here the CDR3 reads CSARDTAGGIYEQYF. The CDR3 coding sequence is TGCAGTGCTAGGGACACTGCGGGAGGGATTTACGAGCAGTACTTC.